This TCR beta chain was sequenced in a study of blood T cells in healthy people across ages. This clonotype occurred once. Compared with germline, one end of the junction differs, possibly owing to a read error. Primers used in a second PCR of roughly 6 to 11 cycles were a sample-barcoded 5' primer and a J-beta primer mix. Via MiXCR, TCRdb re-called the 5' RACE reads, giving one row per CDR3 protein. The sample consists of about 650,000 distinct CDR3 sequences, 52% of them appearing once. The CDR3 is made up of 12 amino acids. Per the germline V gene, CDR1 is SGHRS and CDR2 is YFSETQ. The genes are TRBV5-1 and TRBJ2-3, with unresolved D. This sequence was found in a woman aged 80 or over in good health. Sequencing was carried out using blood. The CDR3 DNA is TGCGCCAGCAGCTATTACTTCGATACGCAGTTTTTT. This gives the protein CASSYYFDTQFF.